The T cell receptor (beta chain) described here comes from a study of blood T cell repertoires in COVID-19. This CDR3 has 17 amino acids. Germline-derived CDR1 and CDR2 are MNHEY and SMNVEV (reference sequence). V gave up 0 bases and J gave up 7 bases; unmatched junction bases: 11. The protocol was immunoSEQ multiplex PCR, while the TCRdb copy is restricted to in-frame clones and leaves out a portion. Here the sample spans some 460,000 clones, around 90% being singletons. Sequences were obtained from PBMCs or T cells enriched from blood (not recorded which). V usage is TRBV27 and J usage is TRBJ2-7, with 11 bases identical to TRBD2. The clonotype was recovered from a young woman with acute COVID-19. In DNA form, the CDR3 reads TGTGCCAGCAGTTTATCGCGGATTAGCGGGAGGGCGTGGGAGCAGTACTTC. Translation: CASSLSRISGRAWEQYF.